Following are 15 T cell receptor beta chains from one sample sequenced in a study of T cells in women clearing cervical HPV infection. Profiling relied on immunoSEQ multiplex PCR, and the TCRdb table lists in-frame clones only, not all of them. In all, the sample yields tens of thousands of clones. The sequencing input was blood buffy coat. Receptors were obtained from a woman aged 18 to 75 with a cervical HPV16 infection that either progressed to CIN3+ or cleared (not recorded which).

Of note for this clone: The read terminates 3 residues before the CDR3 end, so the remaining end is supplied by the germline J gene. This chain links TRBV18 with TRBJ1-2; D unclear. This CDR3 has 16 residues. The germline CDR1 and CDR2 sequences are KGHSH and LQKENI. Partial CDR3 DNA: TGTGCCAGCTCAGCTGTCTACGGGGAACTCACCTACGAC. Its protein product is CASSAVYGELTYD. The whole CDR3 sequence is CASSAVYGELTYDYTF.

To note about this clone: Mismatch with germline at one junction end may stem from a read error. Read coverage stops 3 residues before the CDR3 terminus; the germline J gene supplies the remainder. The J gene is TRBJ2-3, the V gene TRBV2; TRBD2 matches 8 bases. CDR3 size: 16 residues. Germline V gives CDR1 SNHLY, CDR2 FYNNEI. CDR3 loop: CANSLTSAARADTQYF. The covered CDR3 bases are TGTGCCAACAGTCTGACTAGCGCAGCAAGGGCAGATACG.

Regarding this clone: The read falls 3 residues short of the CDR3 end, and the missing part is taken from the germline J gene. This rearrangement joins TRBV3-1 (or the pseudogene TRBV3-2) to TRBJ2-6, with TRBD1 matching over 7 bases. The trim removed 1 base at V and 0 bases at J, leaving 0 bases unmatched. The CDR3 extends over 16 amino acids. In germline, CDR1 is LGHDT, CDR2 YNNKEL (reference sequence). CDR3: CASSQGDSSGANVLTF. Incomplete CDR3 DNA: TGTGCCAGCAGCCAAGGGGACAGCTCTGGGGCCAACGTC.

About this clone itself: The CDR3 extends 3 residues past the end of the read, so its final part is completed from the germline J gene. The V call is TRBV18, the J call TRBJ1-4; the D gene is possibly TRBD1 (5 bases). The ends were cut back, 6 bases at V and 7 bases at J, with 15 bases in the middle. The CDR3 totals 14 residues. Germline CDR1 reads KGHSH; CDR2 reads LQKENI. The CDR3 sequence is CASSPQGRSEKLFF. The DNA read from the CDR3 is TGTGCCAGCTCCCCCCAGGGTCGAAGTGAAAAA.

In regard to this clone: The sequence runs out 3 residues before the end of the CDR3; the remainder is reconstructed from the germline J gene. V and J are TRBV4-1 and TRBJ1-1; D perhaps matches TRBD1 (5 bases). Trimming took off 1 base at V and 1 base at J, with 7 bases between the two ends. The length of the CDR3 is 14 residues. Germline V lookup: CDR1 MGHRA, CDR2 YSYEKL. The part of the CDR3 DNA that was read is TGCGCCAGCAGCCAAGTACAGGCGAACACTGAA. Its protein is CASSQVQANTE. The CDR3 in full is CASSQVQANTEAFF.

Regarding this clone: The sequenced fragment ends 3 residues before the CDR3 boundary, so the rest is inferred from the germline J gene. This chain uses TRBV7-2 with TRBJ1-2; perhaps TRBD1 as D (5 bases). This CDR3 is 15 amino acids long. CDR1 is SGHTA and CDR2 is FQGNSA in the germline V gene. The covered CDR3 bases are TGTGCCAGCAGCTTAGTAGCGGGGGTCCACAATGAC. This translates into CASSLVAGVHND. The complete CDR3 reads CASSLVAGVHNDYTF.

A remark on this clone: The sequenced fragment ends 3 residues before the CDR3 boundary, so the rest is inferred from the germline J gene. This chain links TRBV5-1 with TRBJ1-1, with 9 bases lining up with TRBD1. Germline assignment: CDR1 SGHRS and CDR2 YFSETQ. This CDR3 comprises 14 residues. V lost 4 bases to trimming and J lost 4 bases; unmatched junction nucleotides: 5. The CDR3 sequence: CASSLTGGRTEAFF. Incomplete CDR3 DNA: TGCGCCAGCAGCCTTACAGGGGGCCGCACTGAA.

About this clone itself: The read terminates 3 residues ahead of where the CDR3 ends, so the germline J gene completes it. The rearrangement joins TRBV29-1 to TRBJ1-2; 8 positions match TRBD1. Germline CDR1 is SQVTM and CDR2 is ANQGSEA. After removal of 5 bases from V and 7 bases from J, the junction contained 9 bases not matched to a gene. The CDR3 totals 13 residues. The CDR3 loop is CSVYPDREGGYTF. The sequenced CDR3 bases are TGCAGCGTTTATCCGGACAGGGAAGGTGGC.

A remark on this clone: The read ends 3 residues before the CDR3 terminus; that terminus is restored from the germline J gene. The chain is built from TRBV19 and TRBJ2-3, with 7 bases fitting TRBD1. Germline V gene sequence: CDR1 LNHDA, CDR2 SQIVND (reference sequence). The ends lost 4 bases at V and 0 bases at J; junction bases unmatched: 7. CDR3 length equals 16 residues. The DNA read from the CDR3 is TGTGCCAGTAGTAACAGGGGACATACTAGCACAGATACG. Its protein product is CASSNRGHTSTDT. The CDR3 in full is CASSNRGHTSTDTQYF.

Remarks on this clone: The sequenced fragment ends 3 residues before the CDR3 boundary, so the rest is inferred from the germline J gene. The chain combines TRBV19 with TRBJ1-1, with 7 bases matching TRBD1. Germline V gene lookup returns CDR1 LNHDA and CDR2 SQIVND (reference sequence). The V and J ends lost 5 bases and 5 bases, in that order; junction bases with no gene match: 8. The CDR3 has 14 amino acids. The CDR3: CASSPTGDWTEAFF. Incomplete CDR3 DNA: TGTGCCAGTAGTCCTACAGGGGATTGGACTGAA. Full variable domain (missing parts from reference TRBV19 and TRBJ1-1): DGGITQSPKYLFRKEGQNVTLSCEQNLNHDAMYWYRQDPGQGLRLIYYSQIVNDFQKGDIAEGYSVSREKKESFPLTVTSAQKNPTAFYLCASSPTGDWTEAFFGQGTRLTVV.

As for this clone: With the read ending 3 residues before the CDR3 end, the germline J gene is used to fill in that end. This chain uses TRBV18 with TRBJ2-2, with a tentative D call TRBD1 (6 bases). In germline, CDR1 is KGHSH, CDR2 LQKENI. The CDR3 covers 18 residues. The CDR3 loop reads CASSNSGEVVLFGEKLFF. The part of the CDR3 DNA that was read is TGTGCCAGCTCCAACTCAGGGGAAGTCGTTTTGTTTGGTGAAAAG. The full variable domain, rest sourced from reference TRBV18 and TRBJ2-2, is NAGVMQNPRHLVRRRGQEARLRCSPMKGHSHVYWYRQLPEEGLKFMVYLQKENIIDESGMPKERFSAEFPKEGPSILRIQQVVRGDSAAYFCASSNSGEVVLFGEKLFFGEGSRLTVL.

A remark on this clone: Read sequence stops 3 residues before the CDR3 end, and the germline J gene provides the missing end. V usage is TRBV7-9 and J usage is TRBJ2-2; 7 bases line up with TRBD1. This CDR3 comprises 14 residues. CDR1 is SEHNR, CDR2 FQNEAQ, per germline (reference sequence). J was trimmed by 2 bases and V by 5 bases; bases with no gene match: 2. The sequenced CDR3 bases are TGTGCCAGCAGCCGGGACAGCAACACCGGGGAG. Protein product: CASSRDSNTGE. The whole CDR3 protein is CASSRDSNTGELFF.

As for this clone: The CDR3 end lies 3 residues beyond the end of the read and is filled in from the germline J gene. V gene TRBV10-3 combines with J gene TRBJ2-1; tentatively, D is TRBD1 (5 bases). The CDR3 sequence is 14 residues long. V was cut by 4 bases and J by 0 bases, with 7 bases left in between. Germline CDR1 reads ENHRY; CDR2 reads SYGVKD. This CDR3 is CAISGQSSYNEQFF. The CDR3 bases that were read are TGTGCCATCAGTGGACAGAGCTCCTACAATGAG.

CDR3 region: CSAREHRGNNSPLHF. Partial CDR3 DNA: TGCAGTGCTAGAGAACATCGGGGGAATAATTCACCC. The rearrangement joins TRBV20-1 to TRBJ1-6; maybe TRBD1 (5 bases). The read finishes 3 residues shy of the CDR3 end, and the germline J gene is used to complete it. The CDR3 consists of 15 residues. V lost 0 bases and J 5 bases, leaving 11 bases between the germline ends. Germline-derived CDR1 and CDR2 are DFQATT and SNEGSKA (reference sequence).

With respect to this clone: The read is 3 residues too short to cover the CDR3 end, so that end is filled in from the germline J gene. The genes are TRBV10-3 and TRBJ2-7; 9 bases are shared with TRBD2. CDR1 is ENHRY, CDR2 SYGVKD, per germline. V trimming: 6 bases; J trimming: 3 bases; junction bases outside the gene matches: 6. CDR3 length: 14 amino acids. The CDR3 here is CAISRAGGDYEQYF. The CDR3 bases that were read are TGTGCCATCAGCCGAGCGGGAGGTGACTACGAG.